One and the same sample provided the 18 T cell receptor beta chains below, sequenced in a study of OX40 agonist ivuxolimab in advanced cancers. Here immunoSEQ multiplex PCR was the method, and the copy in TCRdb shows in-frame clones only, minus some. The table lists under 85,000 clones, 80% to 90% of them singletons. This sample comprised CD4+ or CD8+ T cells sorted from blood, obtained in a trial of the OX40 agonist ivuxolimab. These receptors originate from an adult with an advanced solid tumor such as melanoma, head and neck, liver or kidney cancer.

The chain recombines TRBV7-2 with TRBJ2-3; no reliable D call. V shed 6 bases and J shed 8 bases, with 21 bases lying between them. CDR3 length: 15 residues. Germline CDR1 reads SGHTA; CDR2 reads FQGNSA. CDR3: CASSSSIQTSSTQYF. CDR3 sequence (DNA): TGTGCCAGCAGTTCCTCCATCCAGACCAGTAGTACGCAGTATTTT.

The J gene is TRBJ1-2, the V gene TRBV29-1; D gene uncertain. The germline V gene has CDR1 SQVTM and CDR2 ANQGSEA. V lost 1 base and J 4 bases, leaving 7 bases between the germline ends. The CDR3 spans 12 residues. This chain's CDR3 is CSVEGGIYGYTF. The CDR3 DNA is TGCAGCGTTGAAGGAGGGATCTATGGCTACACCTTC.

V and J are TRBV2 and TRBJ1-5, with D possibly TRBD1 on 5 matching bases. V lost 7 bases and J 1 base, leaving 11 bases between the germline ends. Germline V gene sequence: CDR1 SNHLY, CDR2 FYNNEI. The CDR3 spans 14 residues. Written as DNA, the CDR3 is TGTGCCAGCACCTGGGGACGGAGCAATCAGCCCCAGCATTTT. Amino acids: CASTWGRSNQPQHF.

J is TRBJ2-7 and V is TRBV7-2; maybe TRBD1 (6 bases). V lost 2 bases to trimming and J lost 1 base, with 18 bases between them. CDR3 size: 17 residues. Germline-derived CDR1 and CDR2 are SGHTA and FQGNSA. The CDR3 DNA reads as TGTGCCAGCAGCTTACAGGTTTCTTTTACAGGGTCCTACGAGCAGTACTTC. The encoded protein is CASSLQVSFTGSYEQYF.

This chain connects TRBV7-8 to TRBJ2-7; D not resolved. The CDR3 loop spans 11 amino acids. Germline V gene data show CDR1 as SGHVS and CDR2 as FQNEAQ. The V gene lost 4 bases and the J gene lost 7 bases, with 8 bases spanning the gap. The CDR3 DNA sequence: TGTGCCAGCAGCTCCGCGAGGGAGCAGTACTTC. Translation gives CASSSAREQYF.

The chain links TRBV5-4 to TRBJ1-3; the D is unclear. V lost 2 bases and J 4 bases, leaving 10 bases between the germline ends. The CDR3 loop spans 14 amino acids. Per germline, CDR1 SGHNT and CDR2 YYREEE (reference sequence). In DNA form, the CDR3 reads TGTGCCAGCAGCTTTCCAGGCCCCGGAAACACCATATATTTT. The encoded protein is CASSFPGPGNTIYF.

This chain uses TRBV6-1 with TRBJ2-3, with D hard to call. V gave up 2 bases and J gave up 2 bases, with 14 bases separating them. Germline V CDR1 and CDR2: MNHNS, SASEGT. The CDR3 is 16 amino acids. The CDR3 sequence is CASSEMRPISTDTQYF. Here the CDR3 DNA reads TGTGCCAGCAGTGAAATGAGGCCGATTTCCACAGATACGCAGTATTTT.

The chain couples TRBV6-5 to TRBJ1-4, with D hard to call. Germline V lookup: CDR1 MNHEY, CDR2 SVGAGI. The CDR3 loop spans 12 amino acids. The V end was cut by 5 bases, the J end by 5 bases, with 6 bases between. CDR3 amino acids: CASSRGNEKLFF. In DNA form, the CDR3 reads TGTGCCAGCAGTCGAGGGAATGAAAAACTGTTTTTT.

The chain uses TRBV9 and TRBJ1-1; 7 nucleotides line up with TRBD1. This CDR3 has 13 residues. After removal of 5 bases from V and 1 base from J, the junction contained 2 bases not matched to a gene. Germline V CDR1 and CDR2: SGDLS, YYNGEE. This CDR3 reads CASRTGTNTEAFF. The CDR3 DNA is TGTGCCAGCAGGACAGGGACGAACACTGAAGCTTTCTTT.

The sample holds one count of this clone. Here the CDR3 DNA reads TGTGCCAGCAGCGACGGGAGGAAAAGGGCCGGGGAGCTGTTTTTT. Its protein product is CASSDGRKRAGELFF. The gene calls are TRBV5-4 and TRBJ2-2; 7 bases are shared with TRBD2. The germline V gene has CDR1 SGHNT and CDR2 YYREEE (reference sequence). The ends lost 4 bases at V and 6 bases at J; junction bases unmatched: 9. This CDR3 is built from 15 residues.

V usage is TRBV5-1 and J usage is TRBJ1-2; 8 bases fit TRBD1. Germline CDR1 SGHRS, CDR2 YFSETQ. V was pared by 5 bases and J by 4 bases, with 4 bases of the junction left unmatched. This CDR3 spans 13 amino acids. Here the CDR3 DNA reads TGCGCCAGCAGGCCCGGGACAGGCTATGGCTACACCTTC. It encodes CASRPGTGYGYTF.

This chain uses TRBV10-3 with TRBJ1-1; unclear D gene. This CDR3 has 14 residues. V was clipped by 3 bases and J by 6 bases, with 14 bases between them. Germline-derived CDR1 and CDR2 are ENHRY and SYGVKD. CDR3: CAISDPLSGAEAFF. CDR3 coding DNA: TGTGCCATCAGTGACCCTCTATCGGGCGCTGAAGCTTTCTTT.

The CDR3: CASSPGLVRETQYF. DNA for the CDR3: TGCGCCAGCAGCCCGGGACTAGTGCGGGAGACCCAGTACTTC. The chain has TRBV5-1 and TRBJ2-5, with 8 bases aligning to TRBD2. The CDR3 consists of 14 residues. V shed 4 bases and J 5 bases; nucleotides not matched to a gene: 7. Germline V gene data show CDR1 as SGHRS and CDR2 as YFSETQ.

The genes are TRBV18 and TRBJ2-6; TRBD1 matches at 8 bases. Germline trimming cut 3 bases from V and 0 bases from J; bases unmatched to any gene: 7. Germline values: CDR1 KGHSH, CDR2 LQKENI. CDR3 length equals 18 residues. The CDR3 DNA follows: TGTGCCAGCTCACCCGCCCAGGGGGCTTACTCTGGGGCCAACGTCCTGACTTTC. Protein: CASSPAQGAYSGANVLTF.

The chain carries TRBV7-2 and TRBJ2-2; 9 nucleotides match TRBD2. This CDR3 region has 17 residues. V lost 3 bases to trimming and J lost 5 bases; unmatched junction nucleotides: 10. CDR1 SGHTA and CDR2 FQGNSA come from the germline V gene. Here the CDR3 DNA reads TGTGCCAGCAGCTTTAGCGCAGCGGGAGGACCGACCGGGGAGCTGTTTTTT. Protein: CASSFSAAGGPTGELFF.

This clone was observed once. The V gene is TRBV27, the J gene TRBJ2-1, with TRBD1 matching 7 bases. The germline V gene encodes CDR1 MNHEY and CDR2 SMNVEV (reference sequence). The junction had 11 bases not matched to a gene; V was cut back by 4 bases and J by 11 bases. The CDR3 length is 14 residues. The chain's CDR3 is CASSSSYRGQKQFF. The CDR3 coding sequence is TGTGCCAGCAGTTCATCGTACAGGGGCCAAAAGCAGTTCTTC.

This chain connects TRBV2 to TRBJ1-6, with 7 bases fitting TRBD1. Germline V CDR1 and CDR2: SNHLY, FYNNEI. CDR3 size: 16 residues. J gave up 8 bases and V 7 bases, and 14 bases lay outside the gene matches. The CDR3 region is CASILLGGRSDSPLHF. CDR3 nucleotides: TGTGCCAGCATCCTTCTAGGGGGCAGATCGGATTCACCCCTCCACTTT.

The V gene is TRBV4-2, the J gene TRBJ2-2; D not resolved. In germline, CDR1 is LGHNA, CDR2 YNFKEQ. V was pared by 0 bases and J by 1 base, with 6 bases between. The CDR3 totals 15 residues. CDR3 in amino acids: CASSQDWGNTGELFF. Written as DNA, the CDR3 is TGTGCCAGCAGCCAAGATTGGGGGAACACCGGGGAGCTGTTTTTT.